The 20 T cell receptor beta chains given below trace back to one sample, sequenced in a study of blood T cell repertoires in COVID-19. Profiled with immunoSEQ multiplex PCR; TCRdb holds only in-frame clones, not every one. This sample has some 200,000 clones, with 87% found just once. Material for sequencing was PBMCs or T cells enriched from blood (not recorded which). These receptors were obtained from a woman aged 30 to 39 who had recovered from COVID-19.

The rearrangement uses TRBV11-3 and TRBJ1-1; tentatively, D is TRBD1 (6 bases). V lost 4 bases to trimming and J lost 3 bases, with 21 bases between them. Germline CDR1 and CDR2: SGHNT and YENEEA. The CDR3 has 17 amino acids. CDR3: CASSSVLMRGYDTEAFF. The CDR3 bases are TGTGCCAGCAGCTCGGTGCTGATGAGGGGGTATGACACTGAAGCTTTCTTT.

The V gene is TRBV5-4, the J gene TRBJ2-1; a possible D gene is TRBD1 (6 bases). V was pared by 4 bases and J by 10 bases, with 15 bases between. From germline, CDR1 is SGHNT and CDR2 YYREEE (reference sequence). CDR3 length: 13 amino acids. The CDR3 protein is CASSAHRAGEQFF. Written as DNA, the CDR3 is TGTGCCAGCAGCGCTCACAGGGCCGGAGAGCAGTTCTTC.

V usage is TRBV5-1 and J usage is TRBJ1-1; no definite D call. This CDR3 has 14 amino acids. V dropped 0 bases and J dropped 1 base, with 7 bases sitting between them. From germline, CDR1 is SGHRS and CDR2 YFSETQ. The CDR3 sequence: CASSLGGENTEAFF. CDR3 DNA sequence: TGCGCCAGCAGCTTGGGGGGAGAGAACACTGAAGCTTTCTTT.

This clone was picked up one time. This chain joins TRBV24-1 and TRBJ1-2; D call uncertain. In germline, CDR1 is KGHDR, CDR2 SFDVKD. Trimming took off 5 bases at V and 7 bases at J, with 13 bases between the two ends. CDR3 length: 13 residues. This CDR3 reads CATSAHDEAGYTF. In nucleotides, the CDR3 is TGTGCCACCAGTGCCCACGACGAGGCTGGCTACACCTTC.

V and J are TRBV29-1 and TRBJ1-4; 7 bases align to TRBD1. V shed 4 bases and J 10 bases; nucleotides not matched to a gene: 3. The CDR3 runs to 11 residues. Germline CDR1 is SQVTM and CDR2 is ANQGSEA. CDR3 in amino acids: CSVGGGGKLFF. The CDR3 nucleotides are TGCAGCGTTGGAGGGGGCGGAAAACTGTTTTTT.

A few counts support this clone. The chain joins TRBV19 to TRBJ1-2; a possible D gene is TRBD1 (6 bases). The germline gives CDR1 LNHDA, CDR2 SQIVND (reference sequence). This CDR3 is built from 13 residues. Trimming stripped 7 bases from V and 2 bases from J, with 11 bases between. The CDR3 bases are TGTGCCAGTATTGGAGACAGGAACTATGGCTACACCTTC. This sequence encodes CASIGDRNYGYTF.

The chain has TRBV5-4 and TRBJ2-3; D not resolved. The CDR3 covers 13 residues. In germline, CDR1 is SGHNT, CDR2 YYREEE (reference sequence). V was pared by 4 bases and J by 1 base, with 7 bases between. CDR3 amino acids: CASSLIRTDTQYF. CDR3 in DNA: TGTGCCAGCAGCCTTATCCGCACAGATACGCAGTATTTT.

This rearrangement joins TRBV4-2 to TRBJ2-1, with TRBD2 matching over 8 bases. After removal of 2 bases from V and 8 bases from J, the junction contained 11 bases not matched to a gene. The germline CDR1 and CDR2 sequences are LGHNA and YNFKEQ. This CDR3 spans 16 amino acids. The CDR3 nucleotides are TGTGCCAGCAGCCAATGGTTGCGGGGGGCCAACCATGAGCAGTTCTTC. It translates to CASSQWLRGANHEQFF.

The gene calls are TRBV5-4 and TRBJ2-6; D might be TRBD1 (6 bases). The CDR3 length is 16 residues. The germline V gene encodes CDR1 SGHNT and CDR2 YYREEE (reference sequence). V lost 0 bases to trimming and J lost 0 bases, with 7 bases between them. Here the CDR3 reads CASSLDRASGANVLTF. The CDR3 DNA sequence: TGTGCCAGCAGCTTGGACAGGGCCTCTGGGGCCAACGTCCTGACTTTC.

V is TRBV5-4 and J is TRBJ2-4, with D possibly being TRBD2 (7 bases). V dropped 1 base and J dropped 7 bases, with 18 bases sitting between them. The CDR3 is 16 residues long. CDR1 is SGHNT, CDR2 YYREEE, per germline (reference sequence). The CDR3 protein is CASSLRRERGGNIQYF. DNA for the CDR3: TGTGCCAGCAGCTTGAGGCGAGAAAGGGGGGGCAACATTCAGTACTTC.

This clone was counted a single time. CDR3 sequence: CASSLGGGDGYTF. For the CDR3, the DNA is TGTGCCAGCAGCTTGGGGGGGGGCGATGGCTACACCTTC. This chain joins TRBV5-4 and TRBJ1-2; D perhaps matches TRBD1 (6 bases). The germline gives CDR1 SGHNT, CDR2 YYREEE (reference sequence). Trimming cost V 0 bases and J 6 bases, with 9 bases left between them. This CDR3 has 13 residues. The whole variable domain, filled in from reference TRBV5-4 and TRBJ1-2, reads ETGVTQSPTHLIKTRGQQVTLRCSSQSGHNTVSWYQQALGQGPQFIFQYYREEENGRGNFPPRFSGLQFPNYSSELNVNALELDDSALYLCASSLGGGDGYTFGSGTRLTVV.

This chain links TRBV6-2 or TRBV6-3 with TRBJ2-7; tentative D call: TRBD2 (6 bases). This CDR3 region has 14 residues. Between the trimmed V and J ends, which lost 2 bases and 0 bases, there was a span of 8 bases. Germline V gene lookup returns CDR1 MNHEY and CDR2 SVGEGT. Written as DNA, the CDR3 is TGTGCCAGCAGTTACGTCGGGGGCTCCTACGAGCAGTACTTC. This sequence encodes CASSYVGGSYEQYF.

The chain employs TRBV7-9 and TRBJ1-5, with D maybe TRBD1 (5 bases). Germline-derived CDR1 and CDR2 are SEHNR and FQNEAQ (reference sequence). The CDR3 is 12 residues long. Trimming removed 5 bases at V and 6 bases at J, with 8 bases between. The CDR3 loop reads CASSPGGQPQHF. The DNA of the CDR3 is TGTGCCAGCAGCCCGGGGGGTCAGCCCCAGCATTTT.

In this sample, this clone turned up a few times. The chain couples TRBV6-5 to TRBJ2-7; 8 bases are shared with TRBD1. CDR1 and CDR2 from the germline V gene are MNHEY and SVGAGI. CDR3 length equals 15 residues. With V trimmed by 5 bases and J by 2 bases, 8 bases remained unmatched. The CDR3 reads CASSRDRGATYEQYF. As DNA, the CDR3 is TGTGCCAGCAGTCGAGACAGGGGAGCAACCTACGAGCAGTACTTC.

In its sample, this clone was seen a few times. The chain uses TRBV10-2 and TRBJ1-2, with 7 bases identical to TRBD1. Looked up from germline, CDR1 is WSHSY and CDR2 is SAAADI. Trimming at V came to 0 bases and at J to 8 bases, leaving 3 bases not matched to a gene. This CDR3 is 13 amino acids long. The CDR3 DNA reads as TGCGCCAGCAGTGAGTCCTGGACAGGAGGCTACACCTTC. The encoded protein is CASSESWTGGYTF.

The chain uses TRBV19 and TRBJ1-5, with TRBD1 matching 7 bases. Germline loops: CDR1 LNHDA, CDR2 SQIVND (reference sequence). CDR3 length equals 16 residues. Trimming took 2 bases from V and 6 from J; bases not matched to a gene: 10. CDR3 in DNA: TGTGCCAGTAGTATAATGAGGGGGCCCGCGGGTCAGCCCCAGCATTTT. Its protein is CASSIMRGPAGQPQHF. Full variable domain (rest looked up from reference TRBV19 and TRBJ1-5): DGGITQSPKYLFRKEGQNVTLSCEQNLNHDAMYWYRQDPGQGLRLIYYSQIVNDFQKGDIAEGYSVSREKKESFPLTVTSAQKNPTAFYLCASSIMRGPAGQPQHFGDGTRLSIL.

The V gene is TRBV5-6, the J gene TRBJ1-4; D not resolved. The CDR3 sequence is 15 residues long. CDR1 and CDR2 from the germline V gene are SGHDT and YYEEEE. Trimming shortened V by 4 bases and J by 3 bases, and 13 bases separated the two germline ends. CDR3 residues: CASSRGGTANEKLFF. In DNA form, the CDR3 reads TGTGCCAGCAGCCGCGGTGGCACGGCTAATGAAAAACTGTTTTTT. Complete variable domain (other parts from reference TRBV5-6 and TRBJ1-4): DAGVTQSPTHLIKTRGQQVTLRCSPKSGHDTVSWYQQALGQGPQFIFQYYEEEERQRGNFPDRFSGHQFPNYSSELNVNALLLGDSALYLCASSRGGTANEKLFFGSGTQLSVL.

The rearrangement uses TRBV12-3 or TRBV12-4 and TRBJ2-2; no firm D call. This CDR3 is 13 amino acids long. The germline V and J ends were trimmed by 6 bases and 5 bases, with 10 bases remaining between them. DNA for the CDR3: TGTGCCAGCAGGTCTCTAGGTACCGGGGAGCTGTTTTTT. This sequence encodes CASRSLGTGELFF.

This clone was detected a few times. This chain joins TRBV7-3 and TRBJ2-7, with D unclear. The CDR3 length is 13 residues. Looked up from germline, CDR1 is SGHTA and CDR2 is FQGTGA. V was pared by 0 bases and J by 7 bases, with 10 bases between. CDR3: CASSLTRVGEQYF. CDR3 in DNA: TGTGCCAGCAGCTTAACACGGGTCGGGGAGCAGTACTTC.

The chain recombines TRBV5-6 with TRBJ1-4; 7 bases map to TRBD1. The CDR3 runs 15 residues. V was clipped by 4 bases and J by 8 bases; unmatched bases: 11. Per germline, CDR1 SGHDT and CDR2 YYEEEE. The CDR3, as DNA: TGTGCCAGCAGCCCAGGGACAGCCCGAGGGGAAAAACTGTTTTTT. This sequence encodes CASSPGTARGEKLFF.